This T cell receptor (beta chain) was captured in a study of blood T cell repertoires in COVID-19. At the level of the study: The cDNA or gDNA used as material had been derived from T cells, B-cell-depleted T cells, or PBMCs.

Germline CDR1 reads SGHNT; CDR2 reads YENEEA. V lost 5 bases to trimming and J lost 7 bases; unmatched junction nucleotides: 9. This CDR3 has 15 residues. Data came from immunoSEQ multiplex PCR; TCRdb stores just in-frame clones and leaves some out. The table lists about 220,000 clones, approximately 80% of them singletons. This sequence originates from a human donor in a cohort sampled during active COVID-19. This chain connects TRBV11-3 to TRBJ2-3, with 10 bases lining up with TRBD2. Sequencing was carried out using peripheral blood. The CDR3 DNA reads TGTGCCAGCAGCCCGCGGAGCGGGGGGGGTAATACGCAGTATTTT. Translating it yields CASSPRSGGGNTQYF.